This TCR beta chain originates from a study of radiation and T cells in renal cell carcinoma. Findings and caveats of the study: Dominant CDR3 motifs were more common in irradiated tumors than controls. No pretreatment tumor biopsies were available for baseline clonotypes. Top 100 clonotypes averaged around 50% in irradiated versus about 45% in nephrectomy-only tumors.

In regard to this clone: Antigen: not known.

The ends were cut back, 6 bases at V and 6 bases at J, with 9 bases in the middle. CDR1 SNHLY and CDR2 FYNNEI come from the germline V gene. The CDR3 is 13 residues long. Clones were read by immunoSEQ multiplex PCR, and TCRdb kept only the in-frame ones, dropping some. The data contain 15,000 to 20,000 clones, about 50% of them seen just once; the ten biggest clones take up about an eighth. Treatment defined: 15 Gy SBRT to primary tumor, nephrectomy 4 weeks later. The input for sequencing was tumor tissue, taken from a patient whose treatment included radiotherapy and nephrectomy. The TCR originated in a middle-aged man with renal cell carcinoma. V usage is TRBV2 and J usage is TRBJ1-6, with D unresolved. CDR3 sequence (DNA): TGTGCCAGCAGCGAAATCCCTAATTCACCCCTCCACTTT. Its translation: CASSEIPNSPLHF.